This T cell receptor beta chain is from a study of cytomegalovirus exposure and HLA in healthy donors. Overall study results and limits: Researchers reported in a later analysis that a missense DCLRE1C variant was tied to TCR beta V- and J-gene trimming. The productive fraction for most TCR beta V segments was about 87% or about 30% in an earlier analysis.

In the PCR, 60 Vbeta and 13 Jbeta primers were used. The method was immunoSEQ multiplex PCR; TCRdb's version includes in-frame clones alone and lacks a portion of them. The data show roughly 180,000 clones, 75% seen once. On this clone: The antigen is undetermined.

This receptor was identified in a female donor in good health and CMV-seronegative. The sample consisted of PBMCs.

The chain's CDR3 is CASSADRASNQPQHF. CDR3 DNA sequence: TGTGCCAGCAGCGCTGACAGGGCTAGCAATCAGCCCCAGCATTTT. This sequence joins TRBV6-5 and TRBJ1-5, with TRBD1 identical over 7 bases. From germline, CDR1 is MNHEY and CDR2 SVGAGI. V lost 6 bases, J lost 0 bases, and 5 bases stayed unmatched. CDR3 size: 15 residues.